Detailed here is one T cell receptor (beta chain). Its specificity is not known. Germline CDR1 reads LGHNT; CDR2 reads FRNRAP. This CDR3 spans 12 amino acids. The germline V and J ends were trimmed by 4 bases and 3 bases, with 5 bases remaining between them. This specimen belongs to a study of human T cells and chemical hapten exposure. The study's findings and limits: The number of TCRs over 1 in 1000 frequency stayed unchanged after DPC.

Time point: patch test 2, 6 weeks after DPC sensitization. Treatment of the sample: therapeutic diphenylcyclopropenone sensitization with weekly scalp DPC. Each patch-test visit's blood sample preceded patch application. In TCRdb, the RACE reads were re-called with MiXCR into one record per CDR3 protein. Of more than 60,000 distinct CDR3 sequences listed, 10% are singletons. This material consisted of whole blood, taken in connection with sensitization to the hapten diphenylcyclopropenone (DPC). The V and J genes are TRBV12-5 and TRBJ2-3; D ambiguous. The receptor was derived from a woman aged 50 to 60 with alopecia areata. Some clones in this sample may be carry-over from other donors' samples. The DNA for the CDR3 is TGTGCTAGTGGTTCCCGTACAGATACGCAGTATTTT. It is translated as CASGSRTDTQYF.